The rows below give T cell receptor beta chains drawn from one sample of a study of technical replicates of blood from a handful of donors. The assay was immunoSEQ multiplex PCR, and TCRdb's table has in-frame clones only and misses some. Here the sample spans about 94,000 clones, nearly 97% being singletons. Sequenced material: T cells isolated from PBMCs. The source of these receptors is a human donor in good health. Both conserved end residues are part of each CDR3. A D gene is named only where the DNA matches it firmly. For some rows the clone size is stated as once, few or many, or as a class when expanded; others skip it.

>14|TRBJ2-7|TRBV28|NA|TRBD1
CASSSGTGLYEQYF
TGTGCCAGCAGTTCCGGGACAGGACTCTACGAGCAGTACTTC
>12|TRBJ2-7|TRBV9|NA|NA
CASSGLADEQYF
TGTGCCAGCAGCGGGCTAGCTGACGAGCAGTACTTC
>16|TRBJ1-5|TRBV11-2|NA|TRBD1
CASNLFGTGNNQPQHF
TGTGCCAGCAATTTATTCGGGACAGGGAATAATCAGCCCCAGCATTTT
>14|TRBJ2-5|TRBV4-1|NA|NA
CASSQQGIRETQYF
TGCGCCAGCAGCCAGCAGGGGATCCGTGAGACCCAGTACTTC
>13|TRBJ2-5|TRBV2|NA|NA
CASSETSRETQYF
TGTGCCAGCAGTGAGACAAGCCGAGAGACCCAGTACTTC
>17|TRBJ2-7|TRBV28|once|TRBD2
CASSSNLAGENPYEQYF
TGTGCCAGCAGTTCGAACCTAGCGGGAGAGAACCCCTACGAGCAGTACTTC
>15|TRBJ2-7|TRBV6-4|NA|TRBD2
CASSINTGGAYEQYF
TGTGCCAGCAGTATCAACACGGGGGGGGCCTACGAGCAGTACTTC
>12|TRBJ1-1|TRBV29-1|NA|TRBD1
CSVGQGEGEAFF
TGCAGCGTTGGACAGGGTGAAGGTGAAGCTTTCTTT
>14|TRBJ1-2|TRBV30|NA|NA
CAWRADGLYYGYTF
TGTGCCTGGAGGGCGGACGGACTTTACTATGGCTACACCTTC
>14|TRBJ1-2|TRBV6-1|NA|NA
CASSGLGAGYGYTF
TGTGCCAGCAGTGGTCTGGGGGCAGGCTATGGCTACACCTTC
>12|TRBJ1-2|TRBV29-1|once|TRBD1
CSGRQGTYGYTF
TGCAGCGGGAGACAGGGAACCTATGGCTACACCTTC
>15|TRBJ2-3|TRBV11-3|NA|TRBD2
CASSKTSGGTDTQYF
TGTGCCAGCAGCAAGACTAGCGGGGGCACAGATACGCAGTATTTT
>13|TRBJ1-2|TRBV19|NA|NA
CASMGALSYGYTF
TGTGCCAGTATGGGGGCCCTAAGCTATGGCTACACCTTC
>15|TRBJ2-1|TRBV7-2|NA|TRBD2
CASSPSTSAHNEQFF
TGTGCCAGCAGCCCCTCGACTAGCGCGCACAATGAGCAGTTCTTC